This T cell receptor (beta chain) was found in a study of blood T cell repertoires in COVID-19. In its sample, this clone was seen a few times. The CDR3 is 16 residues long. CDR1 and CDR2 from the germline V gene are SEHNR and FQNEAQ (reference sequence). Trimming took 1 base from V and 2 from J, leaving 15 bases between them. Produced via immunoSEQ multiplex PCR; TCRdb's table is partial and in-frame only. The top ten hold 2.5% to 3.5% of the sample, which has roughly 100,000 clones, nearly 90% seen once. This TCR was sampled from a man in his fifties or sixties in a cohort sampled during active COVID-19. The sample consisted of peripheral blood. This chain joins TRBV7-9 and TRBJ2-7; possible D gene TRBD2, 5 bases. This CDR3 reads CASSLVSGVPPYEQYV. The CDR3 DNA follows: TGTGCCAGCAGCTTAGTCTCCGGGGTGCCACCCTACGAGCAGTACGTC.